A single TCR beta chain is shown here with its context. Its target is unknown. This entry comes from a study of cytomegalovirus exposure and HLA in healthy donors. Findings and limits, study-wide: Rarity held for most TCR sequences, but there were some public TCRs that occurred in many donors. In vitro, a few CMV-associated chains proved specific for CMV antigens. The study put some 150 TCR beta chains on its list as cytomegalovirus-associated. First-cohort TCR clusters were later found to tend to co-occur in the 120 or so validation repertoires.

The CDR3 runs 15 residues. Germline CDR1 is SGHRS and CDR2 is YFSETQ. The V and J ends lost 0 bases and 6 bases respectively, with 15 bases between them. Sequenced by immunoSEQ multiplex PCR; TCRdb stores in-frame clones only, minus some. Of about 140,000 clones in the sample, 84% were seen once. The chain is built from TRBV5-1 and TRBJ1-1, with unresolved D. This receptor was obtained from a woman aged 30 to 39 in good health and CMV-seronegative. Sequencing was carried out using PBMCs. The CDR3 loop reads CASSLEITSFPEAFF. In DNA form, the CDR3 reads TGCGCCAGCAGCTTGGAGATCACATCCTTTCCTGAAGCTTTCTTT. Drawing the rest from reference TRBV5-1 and TRBJ1-1, the complete variable domain is KAGVTQTPRYLIKTRGQQVTLSCSPISGHRSVSWYQQTPGQGLQFLFEYFSETQRNKGNFPGRFSGRQFSNSRSEMNVSTLELGDSALYLCASSLEITSFPEAFFGQGTRLTVV.